This TCR beta chain was identified during a study of cytomegalovirus exposure and HLA in healthy donors. Findings and limits, study-wide: The authors listed roughly 150 TCR beta chains as cytomegalovirus-associated. The dataset shows that most TCR sequences were rare, while some public TCRs occurred in many donors.

About this clone itself: Its antigen is not known.

The repertoire was sequenced with immunoSEQ multiplex PCR; TCRdb's copy has only in-frame clones and lacks some. The table lists approximately 150,000 clones, about 88% of them singletons. This CDR3 comprises 16 residues. Germline V gives CDR1 PRHDT, CDR2 FYEKMQ (reference sequence). Deletions cut 0 bases from V and 0 bases from J, with 10 bases between. The chain is built from TRBV13 and TRBJ2-3, with D possibly matching TRBD1 (6 bases). The specimen was PBMCs. This clonotype was obtained from a man between 18 and 29 years old in good health and CMV-seropositive. The CDR3 here is CASSLGLGGSTDTQYF. In DNA form, the CDR3 reads TGTGCCAGCAGCTTAGGCCTAGGGGGAAGCACAGATACGCAGTATTTT.